A single sample is the source of the 14 T cell receptor beta chains below, sequenced in a study of cytomegalovirus exposure and HLA in healthy donors. The PCR had 60 Vbeta and 13 Jbeta primers. The data were produced by immunoSEQ multiplex PCR, yet TCRdb's version contains in-frame clones alone and is incomplete. The sample gives 99,000 or so clones, 13% to 15% of which show up once; about 0.79% is in the top ten. Sequencing was done on a sample of PBMCs. These receptors originate from a female donor in good health and CMV-seronegative.

This chain uses TRBV7-9 with TRBJ2-1; the match to TRBD2 covers 13 bases. The J segment lost 9 bases and the V segment lost 1 base, leaving 9 bases of the junction unmatched. From germline, CDR1 is SEHNR and CDR2 FQNEAQ (reference sequence). The CDR3 sequence is 17 residues long. DNA of the CDR3: TGTGCCAGCAGCTTAGACCGAGGGACTAGCGGGAATCCTGAGCAGTTCTTC. Translated, it gives CASSLDRGTSGNPEQFF.

V is TRBV5-1 and J is TRBJ2-1, with 12 positions matching TRBD2. Losses at the gene ends were 4 bases for V and 5 bases for J; bases not matched to a gene: 10. Germline V gene data show CDR1 as SGHRS and CDR2 as YFSETQ. The CDR3 sequence is 17 residues long. CDR3 nucleotide sequence: TGCGCCAGCAGCGCTGCGGCTACTAGCGGGGGGAACAATGAGCAGTTCTTC. This sequence encodes CASSAAATSGGNNEQFF.

As for this clone: Within the sample, other DNA sequences also encode this same CDR3. The rearrangement joins TRBV9 to TRBJ1-1, with D uncertain. There are 13 residues in the CDR3. Germline V gene sequence: CDR1 SGDLS, CDR2 YYNGEE. V dropped 4 bases and J dropped 2 bases, with 9 bases sitting between them. The CDR3, as DNA: TGTGCCAGCAGCACGGGGATCAACACTGAAGCTTTCTTT. Translation gives CASSTGINTEAFF. Combining the CDR3 with reference TRBV9 and TRBJ1-1 gives the whole variable domain DSGVTQTPKHLITATGQRVTLRCSPRSGDLSVYWYQQSLDQGLQFLIQYYNGEERAKGNILERFSAQQFPDLHSELNLSSLELGDSALYFCASSTGINTEAFFGQGTRLTVV.

This clone has only a few counts. The V and J genes are TRBV25-1 and TRBJ2-5; 9 bases map to TRBD1. J gave up 4 bases and V 3 bases, and 6 bases lay outside the gene matches. Per the germline V gene, CDR1 is MGHDK and CDR2 is SYGVNS. The CDR3 length is 15 residues. The CDR3 region is CASSESTGGGETQYF. The DNA for the CDR3 is TGTGCCAGCAGTGAGTCGACAGGGGGAGGAGAGACCCAGTACTTC.

The genes are TRBV28 and TRBJ2-2; 10 bases align to TRBD2. J gave up 4 bases and V 7 bases, and 6 bases lay outside the gene matches. CDR1 and CDR2 (germline): MDHEN, SYDVKM. CDR3 length: 15 amino acids. In nucleotides, the CDR3 is TGTGCCAGCAACAGCCTAGCGGGAGCCACCGGGGAGCTGTTTTTT. Protein product: CASNSLAGATGELFF.

CDR3 in DNA: TGTGCCAGCCAGATTTTTGTCAGGGGGCAACGTTCACCCCTCCACTTT. Its translation is CASQIFVRGQRSPLHF. This chain uses TRBV2 with TRBJ1-6; TRBD1 matches at 8 bases. Germline V gene lookup returns CDR1 SNHLY and CDR2 FYNNEI. This CDR3 has 16 amino acids. V shed 8 bases and J 9 bases; nucleotides not matched to a gene: 15.

The chain carries TRBV19 and TRBJ1-1; 10 nucleotides agree with TRBD1. Trimming cost V 5 bases and J 3 bases; bases outside gene matches: 15. Per the germline V gene, CDR1 is LNHDA and CDR2 is SQIVND (reference sequence). This CDR3 contains 18 residues. The CDR3 DNA reads TGTGCCAGTAGTCCCGAGGACAGGGGGGCTTTTGGTTACACTGAAGCTTTCTTT. Translated, it gives CASSPEDRGAFGYTEAFF.

This clone was counted between two and nine times. The rearrangement links TRBV7-2 to TRBJ2-2, with D perhaps TRBD1 (5 bases). Trimming removed 5 bases at V and 1 base at J, with 8 bases between. The V gene's germline CDR1 is SGHTA and CDR2 FQGNSA. CDR3 length: 14 amino acids. DNA for the CDR3: TGTGCCAGCAGCCTCGGACAGAACACCGGGGAGCTGTTTTTT. It yields the protein CASSLGQNTGELFF. The variable domain in full, with the rest retrieved from reference TRBV7-2 and TRBJ2-2, is GAGVSQSPSNKVTEKGKDVELRCDPISGHTALYWYRQSLGQGLEFLIYFQGNSAPDKSGLPSDRFSAERTGGSVSTLTIQRTQQEDSAVYLCASSLGQNTGELFFGEGSRLTVL.

V usage is TRBV29-1 and J usage is TRBJ1-2; 9 bases match TRBD1. CDR1 is SQVTM, CDR2 ANQGSEA, per germline. The V and J ends lost 3 bases and 8 bases, in that order; junction bases with no gene match: 4. The CDR3 totals 12 residues. Here the CDR3 reads CSVEGQGRGYTF. CDR3 DNA sequence: TGCAGCGTTGAGGGACAGGGTCGAGGCTACACCTTC.

The chain carries TRBV18 and TRBJ1-4, with D perhaps matching TRBD1 (5 bases). Germline assignment: CDR1 KGHSH and CDR2 LQKENI. The V gene lost 3 bases and the J gene lost 0 bases, with 8 bases spanning the gap. This CDR3 has 15 residues. The CDR3 sequence is CASSPLQATNEKLFF. The CDR3 DNA follows: TGTGCCAGCTCACCGTTACAGGCAACTAATGAAAAACTGTTTTTT.

The chain combines TRBV7-9 with TRBJ2-1, with D possibly matching TRBD2 (5 bases). Trimming pared 5 bases from V and 5 bases from J, leaving 16 bases between. The CDR3 contains 15 residues. CDR1 is SEHNR, CDR2 FQNEAQ, per germline (reference sequence). CDR3 nucleotide sequence: TGTGCCAGCAGCGTCAGCGGAGCCCCAAACAATGAGCAGTTCTTC. Amino acid sequence: CASSVSGAPNNEQFF.

This clone was found many times. V is TRBV6-1 and J is TRBJ2-7, with TRBD2 as a possible D gene (5 bases). Germline values: CDR1 MNHNS, CDR2 SASEGT. CDR3 size: 16 residues. Deletions cut 2 bases from V and 4 bases from J, with 18 bases between. The CDR3 coding sequence is TGTGCCAGCAGTGAATCGATGGCTCGCTCGGGGTACGAGCAGTACTTC. Protein sequence: CASSESMARSGYEQYF.

The V and J genes are TRBV29-1 and TRBJ2-2; D ambiguous. The CDR3 has 13 residues. Germline values: CDR1 SQVTM, CDR2 ANQGSEA. Trimming took 7 bases from V and 4 from J, leaving 13 bases between them. The CDR3 sequence: CSAFLYFTGELFF. The CDR3 DNA sequence: TGCAGCGCCTTCTTGTACTTCACCGGGGAGCTGTTTTTT.

Only a few counts were recorded for this clone. The genes are TRBV5-4 and TRBJ2-1; 7 nucleotides line up with TRBD2. Trimming cost V 3 bases and J 2 bases; bases outside gene matches: 14. The germline gives CDR1 SGHNT, CDR2 YYREEE (reference sequence). This CDR3 has 18 residues. The CDR3: CASSYGEGSRLPYNEQFF. The CDR3 bases are TGTGCCAGCAGCTACGGGGAGGGTAGTCGGCTTCCCTACAATGAGCAGTTCTTC.